This record looks at one TCR beta chain sequence and its context. One entry per CDR3 protein results from TCRdb running MiXCR on the 5' RACE reads. In the table there are around 690,000 distinct CDR3 sequences, 21% of which are singletons. The sample originates from a study of identical twins. The CDR3 sequence is 17 residues long. V lost 7 bases and J lost 3, with 21 bases in between. Germline CDR1 reads SEHNR; CDR2 reads FQNEAQ (reference sequence). The same specimen was also included in a second study, on T cells expressing NK-cell markers.

Sequencing was performed on PBMCs. This chain uses TRBV7-9 with TRBJ2-2, with D perhaps assigned TRBD1 or TRBD2 (6 bases each). This sequence was found in a woman under 30 in good health. CDR3 sequence (DNA): TGTGCCAGCACCTCCAGAGGGGGGCGAAGGTACACCGGGGAGCTGTTTTTT. Its protein is CASTSRGGRRYTGELFF.